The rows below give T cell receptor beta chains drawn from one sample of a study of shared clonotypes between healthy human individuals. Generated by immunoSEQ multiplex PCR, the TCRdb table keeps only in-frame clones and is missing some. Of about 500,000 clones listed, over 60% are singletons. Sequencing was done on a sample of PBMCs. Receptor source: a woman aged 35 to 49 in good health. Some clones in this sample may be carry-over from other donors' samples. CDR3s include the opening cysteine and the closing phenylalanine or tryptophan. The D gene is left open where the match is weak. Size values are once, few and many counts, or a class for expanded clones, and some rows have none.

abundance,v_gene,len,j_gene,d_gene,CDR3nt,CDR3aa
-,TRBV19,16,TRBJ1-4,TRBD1,TGTGCCAGTAGGCGGGGACAGGGGGGTTTCAATGAAAAACTGTTTTTT,CASRRGQGGFNEKLFF
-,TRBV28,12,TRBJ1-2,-,TGTGCCAGCAGGATCCCTTCCGTCGGCTACACCTTC,CASRIPSVGYTF
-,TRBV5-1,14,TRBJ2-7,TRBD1,TGCGCCAGCAGCCGGGGGACAGGGGCCTTAGAGCAGTACTTC,CASSRGTGALEQYF
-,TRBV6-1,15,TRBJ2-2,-,TGTGCCAGCAGTGAAATAAATGGCGATACCGGGGAGCTGTTTTTT,CASSEINGDTGELFF
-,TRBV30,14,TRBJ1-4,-,TGTGCCTGGAGTGTGGAGGCAGGGGATGAAAAACTGTTTTTT,CAWSVEAGDEKLFF
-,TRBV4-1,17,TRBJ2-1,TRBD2,TGCGCCAGCAGCCCCCGGACTAGCGGGAGAGGAAGAGGTGAGCAGTTCTTC,CASSPRTSGRGRGEQFF
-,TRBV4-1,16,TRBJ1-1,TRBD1,TGCGCCAGCAGCCGCTCCCGGGACAGGGGCTTTACTGAAGCTTTCTTT,CASSRSRDRGFTEAFF
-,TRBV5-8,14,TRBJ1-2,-,TGTGCCAGCAGCTTGCCTGGCTTTCGGAATGGCTACACCTTC,CASSLPGFRNGYTF
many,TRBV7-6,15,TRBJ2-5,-,TGTGCCAGCAGCTTCTCCTCGACTAGCCAAGAGACCCAGTACTTC,CASSFSSTSQETQYF
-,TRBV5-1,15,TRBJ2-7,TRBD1,TGCGCCAGCAGTGATGGGGCGGACAGGTCCTACGAGCAGTACTTC,CASSDGADRSYEQYF
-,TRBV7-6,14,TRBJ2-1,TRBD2,TGTGCCAGCAGCTTAACTAGCGGCTACAATGAGCAGTTCTTC,CASSLTSGYNEQFF
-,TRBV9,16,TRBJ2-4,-,TGTGCCAGCAGCGTAGTAACAGGGATAGCCAAAAACATTCAGTACTTC,CASSVVTGIAKNIQYF
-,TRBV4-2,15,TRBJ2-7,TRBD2,TGTGCCAGCAGCCAAACGGGACTAGCGGAATACGAGCAGTACTTC,CASSQTGLAEYEQYF
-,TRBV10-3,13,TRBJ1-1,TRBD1,TGTGCCATAGGACAGGGGGCAGACACTGAAGCTTTCTTT,CAIGQGADTEAFF
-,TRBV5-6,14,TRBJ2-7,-,TGTGCCAGCAGCTTGGGGGGTGGCCACTACGAGCAGTACTTC,CASSLGGGHYEQYF
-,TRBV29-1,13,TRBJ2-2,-,TGCAGCGTTGGCGGAGGGGGGACCGGGGAGCTGTTTTTT,CSVGGGGTGELFF
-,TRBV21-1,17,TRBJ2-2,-,TGTGCCAGCAGCAAAGAGGTTAGGGCGGGAAACACCGGGGAGCTGTTTTTT,CASSKEVRAGNTGELFF
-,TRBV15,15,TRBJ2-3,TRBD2,TGTGCCAGTCGGATTGGACTAGCGGGAAAGGATACGCAGTATTTT,CASRIGLAGKDTQYF
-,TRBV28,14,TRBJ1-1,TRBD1,TGTGCCAGCAGTAAGGACAGGGTTCGGACTGAAGCTTTCTTT,CASSKDRVRTEAFF
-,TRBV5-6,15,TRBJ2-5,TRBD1,TGTGCCAGCAGCCACCAGTTGACAGGGTTAGAGACCCAGTACTTC,CASSHQLTGLETQYF
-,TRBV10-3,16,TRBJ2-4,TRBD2,TGTGCCATCAGTGAGGAATTAGCGGGAGCAGGGAACATTCAGTACTTC,CAISEELAGAGNIQYF
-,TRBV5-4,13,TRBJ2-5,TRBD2,TGTGCCAGCAGCAAAGGACTAGAAGAGACCCAGTACTTC,CASSKGLEETQYF
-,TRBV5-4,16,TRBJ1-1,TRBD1,TGTGCCAGCAGCCTGCCCCTACAGGGGATGAACACTGAAGCTTTCTTT,CASSLPLQGMNTEAFF
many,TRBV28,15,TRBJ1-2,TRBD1,TGTGCCAGCGGAGACACAGGGGGCGGTTACTATGGCTACACCTTC,CASGDTGGGYYGYTF
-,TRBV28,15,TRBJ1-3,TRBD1,TGTGCCAGCAGTAGGGCAGGGGGCCGATTAAGCACCATATATTTT,CASSRAGGRLSTIYF
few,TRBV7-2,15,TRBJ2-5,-,TGTGCCAGCAGCTTAGGGGCTCAGTCCCAAGAGACCCAGTACTTC,CASSLGAQSQETQYF